The 20 T cell receptor beta chains presented below share a single source sample, sequenced in a study of CD8+CD57+ T cells in acquired aplastic anemia. Genomic DNA templated the TCR beta VDJ and CDR3 profiling. TCRdb re-called the reads through MiXCR, storing one row per CDR3 protein. The sample records some 150,000 distinct CDR3 sequences, about 52% being singletons. Patients chosen for sequencing had CD8+CD57+ cells that had expanded, as shown by flow cytometry. Sequencing input: sorted CD4+, CD8+, or CD8+CD57+ T cells (not recorded which) from PBMCs. Receptors were obtained from a human donor with aplastic anemia.

The chain is built from TRBV3-1 and TRBJ2-5, with a weak D call TRBD1 (6 bases). V lost 4 bases to trimming and J lost 9 bases, with 9 bases between them. This CDR3 is built from 11 residues. CDR1 is LGHDT, CDR2 YNNKEL, per germline (reference sequence). Here the CDR3 DNA reads TGTGCCAGCAGCCTCGAGGGGGCCCAGTACTTC. Amino acid sequence: CASSLEGAQYF.

Ten or more counts support this clonotype. The V gene is TRBV13, the J gene TRBJ2-7; 7 bases fit TRBD1. CDR1 is PRHDT, CDR2 FYEKMQ, per germline (reference sequence). V lost 0 bases, J lost 7 bases, and 9 bases stayed unmatched. This CDR3 comprises 15 residues. The CDR3, as DNA: TGTGCCAGCAGCTTAGGTGACAGGGCAGTGGGAGAGCAGTACTTC. It codes for CASSLGDRAVGEQYF.

This chain uses TRBV15 with TRBJ1-6; no definite D call. The CDR3 covers 14 residues. Looked up from germline, CDR1 is LNHNV and CDR2 is YYDKDF (reference sequence). V lost 4 bases and J lost 10, with 14 bases in between. The CDR3 sequence is CATSTVGLASPLHF. The CDR3 region has the DNA TGTGCCACCAGCACGGTAGGGTTAGCGTCACCCCTCCACTTT.

This clonotype was found a few times. The chain employs TRBV5-1 and TRBJ1-1; 11 bases fit TRBD1. This CDR3 region has 14 residues. In germline, CDR1 is SGHRS, CDR2 YFSETQ. V lost 4 bases, J lost 8 bases, and 7 bases stayed unmatched. DNA of the CDR3: TGCGCCAGCAGCCTGAGGACAGGGGGCAGCGAAGCTTTCTTT. Its translation: CASSLRTGGSEAFF.

This clonotype was found many times. The chain employs TRBV20-1 and TRBJ2-1, with D possibly TRBD1 on 6 matching bases. Germline values: CDR1 DFQATT, CDR2 SNEGSKA (reference sequence). The ends were cut back, 3 bases at V and 3 bases at J, with 15 bases in the middle. The CDR3 is 15 amino acids. DNA of the CDR3: TGCAGTGCTAGGAGGCCAGCAGGGGACTACAATGAGCAGTTCTTC. It encodes CSARRPAGDYNEQFF.

The V gene is TRBV5-1, the J gene TRBJ2-1; TRBD2 might be the D (6 bases). The V end lost 2 bases, the J end lost 1 base, and 10 bases lay between the germline ends. Looked up from germline, CDR1 is SGHRS and CDR2 is YFSETQ. The CDR3 length is 15 residues. The CDR3 nucleotides read TGCGCCAGCAGCTTCGGAGGAGGGTCCTACAATGAGCAGTTCTTC. This encodes CASSFGGGSYNEQFF.

V usage is TRBV11-1 and J usage is TRBJ1-2; 10 positions agree with TRBD1. The CDR3 is 17 residues long. The germline V gene has CDR1 SGHAT and CDR2 FQDESV (reference sequence). After removal of 5 bases from V and 3 bases from J, the junction contained 12 bases not matched to a gene. This CDR3 is CASSRTTGGDGDYGYTF. In DNA form, the CDR3 reads TGTGCCAGCAGCCGTACGACAGGGGGCGACGGGGACTATGGCTACACCTTC.

The sample holds many counts of this clonotype. The chain links TRBV6-5 to TRBJ2-5, with TRBD2 identical over 7 bases. The CDR3 is made up of 17 amino acids. The V gene end was trimmed by 2 bases and the J gene end by 0 bases; junction bases not matched to a gene: 9. Germline V CDR1 and CDR2: MNHEY, SVGAGI. The CDR3 sequence is CASSYLRLAAYQETQYF. As DNA, the CDR3 is TGTGCCAGCAGTTACCTCCGACTAGCTGCGTACCAAGAGACCCAGTACTTC.

J is TRBJ2-3 and V is TRBV19; tentatively, D is TRBD1 or TRBD2 (5 bases each). V lost 10 bases and J lost 4, with 18 bases in between. CDR1 and CDR2 (germline): LNHDA, SQIVND (reference sequence). The CDR3 runs to 14 residues. The CDR3 nucleotides are TGTGCCACCAGCCAGGGTCTGAGGGCAGATACGCAGTATTTT. It translates to CATSQGLRADTQYF.

This sequence joins TRBV13 and TRBJ1-6; 7 positions match TRBD1. The CDR3 sequence is 16 residues long. CDR1 and CDR2 from the germline V gene are PRHDT and FYEKMQ (reference sequence). Trimming cost V 1 base and J 10 bases; bases outside gene matches: 10. This CDR3 reads CASSLVGAGGRSPLHF. The CDR3 DNA reads TGTGCCAGCAGCTTAGTTGGGGCAGGGGGAAGGTCACCCCTCCACTTT. The whole variable domain, remainder taken from reference TRBV13 and TRBJ1-6, is AAGVIQSPRHLIKEKRETATLKCYPIPRHDTVYWYQQGPGQDPQFLISFYEKMQSDKGSIPDRFSAQQFSDYHSELNMSSLELGDSALYFCASSLVGAGGRSPLHFGNGTRLTVT.

This clonotype was recorded many times. The CDR3 reads CASSIQRGSTEAFF. The CDR3 DNA reads as TGTGCCAGTAGTATCCAGCGAGGTAGTACTGAAGCTTTCTTT. This rearrangement joins TRBV19 to TRBJ1-1; D is undetermined. CDR3 length equals 14 residues. V was clipped by 3 bases and J by 5 bases, with 13 bases between them. CDR1 is LNHDA and CDR2 is SQIVND in the germline V gene (reference sequence).

Many counts were recorded for this clonotype. The genes are TRBV4-2 and TRBJ2-1; D gene ambiguous. The germline CDR1 and CDR2 sequences are LGHNA and YNFKEQ. CDR3 size: 13 residues. V gave up 0 bases and J gave up 9 bases, with 9 bases separating them. The CDR3 sequence is CASSQDKDGEQFF. For the CDR3, the DNA is TGTGCCAGCAGCCAAGATAAGGATGGTGAGCAGTTCTTC.

V gene TRBV10-3 combines with J gene TRBJ2-7; maybe TRBD1 (6 bases). The CDR3 length is 14 residues. Germline CDR1 is ENHRY and CDR2 is SYGVKD. V lost 0 bases to trimming and J lost 5 bases, with 11 bases between them. CDR3 region: CAISESGQGNEQYF. CDR3 nucleotides: TGTGCCATCAGTGAGTCGGGCCAGGGGAACGAGCAGTACTTC.

The V and J genes are TRBV6-1 and TRBJ2-7; no clear D gene. The germline V and J ends were trimmed by 5 bases and 0 bases, with 14 bases remaining between them. Germline assignment: CDR1 MNHNS and CDR2 SASEGT. The CDR3 is 15 residues long. The CDR3 reads CASSPKLTGSYEQYF. The CDR3 DNA reads TGTGCCAGCAGTCCCAAACTAACCGGCTCCTACGAGCAGTACTTC.

The chain is built from TRBV20-1 and TRBJ1-2; 9 bases line up with TRBD1. Germline-derived CDR1 and CDR2 are DFQATT and SNEGSKA (reference sequence). V dropped 8 bases and J dropped 3; count of bases not matched to a gene: 22. The CDR3 loop spans 18 amino acids. CDR3 sequence (DNA): TGCAGTACCGAGGTTCCCGCCTTACGGGACAGGGCGGACTATGGCTACACCTTC. Translated, it gives CSTEVPALRDRADYGYTF.

This clonotype was counted once. This sequence may be a read error, since a much larger clone differs from it by one base. The rearrangement links TRBV6-1 to TRBJ2-5; D unresolved. V was cut by 8 bases and J by 1 base, with 14 bases left in between. The CDR3 is 14 residues long. The germline V gene encodes CDR1 MNHNS and CDR2 SASEGT. CDR3 region: CASGNDGPQETQYF. The CDR3 nucleotides read TGTGCCAGCGGAAACGACGGACCCCAAGAGACCCAGTACTTC.

The chain combines TRBV27 with TRBJ1-4, with 12 bases identical to TRBD1. J gave up 8 bases and V 7 bases, and 5 bases lay outside the gene matches. The CDR3 runs 14 residues. The germline gives CDR1 MNHEY, CDR2 SMNVEV (reference sequence). The DNA of the CDR3 is TGTGCCAGCACGGGACAGGGGGCGAGAGAAAAACTGTTTTTT. Encoded protein: CASTGQGAREKLFF.

This chain uses TRBV11-3 with TRBJ2-3; D is unresolved. The CDR3 has 14 amino acids. V gave up 2 bases and J gave up 2 bases, with 8 bases separating them. Germline V gene sequence: CDR1 SGHNT, CDR2 YENEEA. CDR3 in amino acids: CASSLSRSTDTQYF. CDR3 nucleotides: TGTGCCAGCAGCTTATCACGCTCCACAGATACGCAGTATTTT.

The table lists this clonotype with many counts. The gene calls are TRBV4-1 and TRBJ1-5, with D possibly matching TRBD1 (6 bases). The CDR3 extends over 15 amino acids. Germline V CDR1 and CDR2: MGHRA, YSYEKL. V was pared by 4 bases and J by 5 bases, with 15 bases between. CDR3 sequence: CASSLRAGVDQPQHF. CDR3 coding DNA: TGCGCCAGCAGCCTCCGGGCAGGGGTTGATCAGCCCCAGCATTTT.

CDR3 coding DNA: TGTGCCAGCAGTAATACAGGGCTCTCGAGCTCCTACGAGCAGTACTTC. Protein: CASSNTGLSSSYEQYF. J is TRBJ2-7 and V is TRBV2, with a tentative D call TRBD1 (6 bases). This CDR3 is built from 16 residues. Trimming left V 5 bases short and J 0 bases short, with 17 bases between. Germline V gene lookup returns CDR1 SNHLY and CDR2 FYNNEI. The complete variable domain, with remaining parts taken from reference TRBV2 and TRBJ2-7, reads EPEVTQTPSHQVTQMGQEVILRCVPISNHLYFYWYRQILGQKVEFLVSFYNNEISEKSEIFDDQFSVERPDGSNFTLKIRSTKLEDSAMYFCASSNTGLSSSYEQYFGPGTRLTVT.